This TCR beta chain was observed in a study of blood T cell repertoires in COVID-19. Looked up from germline, CDR1 is SGHTA and CDR2 is FQGNSA. This CDR3 contains 11 residues. Trimming removed 5 bases from V and 13 bases from J, with 11 bases in between. Some clones are missing from TCRdb's copy, which holds only in-frame ones; the method was immunoSEQ multiplex PCR. The table includes 200,000 to 300,000 clones, around 89% detected once. The chain employs TRBV7-2 and TRBJ2-2; no definite D call. The specimen sequenced was PBMCs or T cells enriched from blood (not recorded which). The receptor's source is a woman aged 25 to 39 who had recovered from COVID-19. CDR3 in amino acids: CASSVGNRLFF. The CDR3 nucleotides are TGTGCCAGCAGCGTCGGAAACAGGCTGTTTTTT.